The T cell receptor (beta chain) under discussion was sequenced for a study of T cell responses to AZD1222 COVID-19 vaccine. The study's findings and limits: CD4 TCRs linked to vaccination spanned spike, dominating at 160-218 and 743-854. Among those given AZD1222, only 5 to 7 were seropositive at baseline. A mostly white British donor set with more females was recruited, and clonal diversity was possibly underestimated.

This table comes from immunoSEQ multiplex PCR, and its TCRdb copy is limited to in-frame clones, with some not included. The data contain approximately 140,000 clones, around 90% of them seen just once; the ten biggest clones take up about 3.3%. The CDR3 is 15 residues long. Looked up from germline, CDR1 is SGHVS and CDR2 is FQNEAQ. V lost 4 bases to trimming and J lost 3 bases; unmatched junction nucleotides: 5. Second-dose schedules of about 4 or about 12 weeks were combined. A word on this clone: Antigen: not known.

The rearrangement links TRBV7-8 to TRBJ2-7; 11 bases align to TRBD1. This material consisted of peripheral blood, taken 28 days after the second AZD1222 dose. The clonotype was recovered from an adult who received the AZD1222 COVID-19 vaccine. The CDR3 sequence is CASSYSGTGGYEQYF. CDR3 nucleotides: TGTGCCAGCAGCTATTCCGGGACAGGGGGCTACGAGCAGTACTTC.